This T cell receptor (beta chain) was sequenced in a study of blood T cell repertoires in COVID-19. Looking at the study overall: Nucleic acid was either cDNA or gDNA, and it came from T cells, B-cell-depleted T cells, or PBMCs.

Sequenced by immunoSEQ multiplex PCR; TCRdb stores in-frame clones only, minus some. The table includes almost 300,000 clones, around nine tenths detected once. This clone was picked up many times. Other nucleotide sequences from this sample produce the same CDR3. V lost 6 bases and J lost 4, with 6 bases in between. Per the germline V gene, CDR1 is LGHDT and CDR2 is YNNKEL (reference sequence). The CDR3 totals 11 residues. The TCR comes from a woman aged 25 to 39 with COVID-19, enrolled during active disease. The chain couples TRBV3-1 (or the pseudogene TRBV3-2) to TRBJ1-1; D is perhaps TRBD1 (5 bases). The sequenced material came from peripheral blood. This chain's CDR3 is CASRGGTEAFF. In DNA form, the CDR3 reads TGTGCCAGCAGGGGGGGCACTGAAGCTTTCTTT.